This TCR beta chain is from a study of T-cell memory formation after mild COVID-19. This clonotype has a count of ten or more. Unmatched junction bases numbered 3, after V lost 1 base and J lost 4 bases. There are 13 residues in the CDR3. The germline CDR1 and CDR2 sequences are DFQATT and SNEGSKA (reference sequence). Each CDR3 protein gets one entry after TCRdb re-called the 5' RACE reads with MiXCR. The table includes about 130,000 distinct CDR3 sequences, about 5.9% detected once. The V call is TRBV20-1, the J call TRBJ1-1; 7 bases are shared with TRBD1. Sequencing was done on a sample of PBMCs or a T cell subset sorted from them (not recorded which). This receptor was identified in an adult woman who had mild COVID-19 (a few samples of this study predate the infection). Cell type and time point are not known. This chain's CDR3 is CSARAQGGTEAFF. CDR3 DNA sequence: TGCAGTGCTAGAGCCCAGGGGGGCACTGAAGCTTTCTTT.